This T cell receptor beta chain was found in a study of vaccination and CD4 T cells after COVID-19. The overall study: The authors exposed cells to overlapping spike peptides derived from SARS-CoV-2, HCoV-NL63, HCoV-OC43 and HCoV-229E. Study results and limitations: Spike mono-reactive status applied to 304 of 307 vaccine-specific clones in convalescent patients. Post-vaccination reactive clonotypes (median 38) did not differ significantly from post-infection (under 22).

Described treatment: approximately 11-day PBMC culture with coronavirus spike peptide pools or control peptides (ViraFEST assay). An Oncomine TCR Beta short-read assay was used to sequence the DNA from cultured CD4+ T cells. TCRdb ran MiXCR on the PCR reads and lists one entry per CDR3 protein. The sample lists 11,000 to 15,000 distinct CDR3 sequences; about 47% were seen once. The table lists this clonotype with a few counts. Its target is unknown. The CDR3 sequence is 15 residues long. Per the germline V gene, CDR1 is SGHVS and CDR2 is FQNEAQ. Trimming took 5 bases from V and 3 from J; bases not matched to a gene: 9.

The chain employs TRBV7-8 and TRBJ2-7; TRBD1 matches at 8 bases. The sequence was obtained from a human donor who had recovered from COVID-19. The material sequenced was CD4+ T cells from blood, cultured in vitro. The CDR3, as DNA: TGTGCCAGCAGCAAAGGACAGGGTAGTGTCTACGAGCAGTACTTC. Its translation: CASSKGQGSVYEQYF.